Below, 5 T cell receptor beta chains from the same sample are listed, as sequenced in a study of metastatic and nonmetastatic thyroid tumors. All patients were untreated before thyroid surgery. MiXCR re-clonotyped the PCR reads for TCRdb. The profile shows some 93,000 clones, roughly 13% of them singletons. Material: blood. The receptor set was obtained from a female donor with papillary thyroid cancer or a benign thyroid nodule (not recorded which). Some clones in this sample may be carry-over from other donors' samples.

Turning to this clone: No conserved phenylalanine or tryptophan is present at the end of the CDR3, so a read error is the likely explanation. CDR3 sequence (DNA): TGTGTCAGCGCAGGGACCCCTTGGGACGATGGCTACACCTTA. Protein: CVSAGTPWDDGYTL. The V and J genes are TRBV28 and TRBJ1-2, with a weak D call TRBD1 (5 bases). Germline V gene sequence: CDR1 MDHEN, CDR2 SYDVKM. CDR3 length: 14 residues.

This rearrangement joins TRBV6-2 or TRBV6-3 to TRBJ2-3; D call uncertain. Deletions cut 8 bases from V and 6 bases from J, with 15 bases between. There are 13 residues in the CDR3. Per germline, CDR1 MNHEY and CDR2 SVGEGT. In DNA form, the CDR3 reads TGTGCCAGCGGTCTAGTCCCCCAGGATACGCAGTATTTT. It codes for CASGLVPQDTQYF.

There are many counts of this clone. The J gene is TRBJ1-4, the V gene TRBV28; TRBD1 matches 7 bases. The J segment lost 5 bases and the V segment lost 3 bases, leaving 6 bases of the junction unmatched. The CDR3 has 15 amino acids. From germline, CDR1 is MDHEN and CDR2 SYDVKM. The CDR3 is CASSFAGQQNEKLFF. The CDR3, as DNA: TGTGCCAGCAGTTTCGCGGGACAGCAAAATGAAAAACTGTTTTTT.

V and J are TRBV7-9 and TRBJ2-1; 9 nucleotides agree with TRBD2. V dropped 7 bases and J dropped 6; count of bases not matched to a gene: 7. Germline V lookup: CDR1 SEHNR, CDR2 FQNEAQ (reference sequence). This CDR3 is 14 amino acids long. The CDR3 bases are TGTGCCAGCATTTTTAGCGGGAGTGGCAATGAGCAGTTCTTC. It is translated as CASIFSGSGNEQFF.

This clone was counted ten times or more. The CDR3 DNA reads TGTGCCAGCGAACACTGCCGGACAGGGGAGGGGAATGAGCAGTTCTTC. Residues: CASEHCRTGEGNEQFF. The chain uses TRBV12-3 or TRBV12-4 and TRBJ2-1; 9 nucleotides line up with TRBD1. The CDR3 has 16 amino acids. After removal of 8 bases from V and 7 bases from J, the junction contained 15 bases not matched to a gene.